This T cell receptor beta chain was sequenced for a study of cytomegalovirus exposure and HLA in healthy donors (dated by TCRdb to the late 2010s). For the wider study: According to an earlier analysis of several hundred of the donors, some 180 million T cells yielded 117 million unique TCR beta sequences and roughly 280 Gb of sequence data. An early release covering 500 to 750 HLA-typed donors comprised approximately 290 gigabases of sequencing data and approximately 80 million unique TCR sequences. Of the approximately 400 genotyped donors, more than 75% were placed in the genetic ancestry cluster associated with self-reported Caucasian donors. The study was designed to test whether signatures of past pathogen exposure could be identified by cataloging public T cell receptors. Using immunosequencing, the study profiled T cell repertoires from 500 to 800 subjects and related those repertoires to cytomegalovirus serostatus. In addition to the first cohort of approximately 650 subjects, a separate validation cohort of 100 to 150 different subjects was used. The study combined high-throughput TCR immunosequencing, statistical association of individual TCRs with disease status, and machine learning to predict cytomegalovirus infection status. A later analysis re-examined previously published TCR beta repertoires from roughly 650 donors and added high-resolution HLA genotyping to investigate patterns of TCR occurrence. The later analysis used no new phenotypic data to find candidate immune exposures, relying instead on TCR beta sequences and their occurrence across donors. To decide whether each TCR beta V gene segment behaved as functional or pseudogenic, an earlier analysis of some 570 of the donors relied on high-throughput TCR beta sequencing. Alongside the repertoire data, information on donor age, sex, ethnicity and CMV serostatus was compiled. In a later genetic analysis, genome-wide SNP genotypes for about 65% of the roughly 670 donors were used, and that subset was treated as a discovery cohort. All discovery cohort repertoires had been generated using a single sequencing platform. HLA typing covered class I and class II loci at four-digit resolution. Typing coverage differed by locus: A, B, C, DRB1 and DQB1 were typed in roughly 629-630 donors, DQA1 in 500 to 550, DPA1 in 600 to 610, and DPB1 in 450 to 490. About 5 DR-DQ haplotypes were handled as single units for association and clustering, since linkage in the cohort was strong. Across approximately 420 genotyped donors of the cohort, an average of about 240,000 unique TCR beta nucleotide sequences per donor were sequenced, and roughly 20% of those sequences were non-productive. Study-wide findings and limitations: A later analysis found that most CMV-associated TCR beta chains appeared HLA-restricted, with HLA associations seemingly driven largely by CMV exposure. Cytomegalovirus status was reported to be diagnosed by the classifier with high specificity and sensitivity in both the original and validation cohorts. The sequencing pipeline was judged likely to have produced a cluster of highly shared sequence variants as a technical artifact. Presence/absence analyses assumed roughly uniform sequencing depth across donors, an assumption that may not hold. This cohort had only TCR beta chains sequenced, and the lack of alpha or paired-chain data limited which features could be detected. Because counts were too low, some 17 rarely observed V segments, including chromosome 9 orphons, were excluded from the earlier analysis of some 540 of the donors. A later analysis reported that several top co-occurrence clusters appeared linked to parvovirus B19, influenza, CMV and Epstein-Barr virus. In a later analysis, HLA-associated TCR beta chains showed more clonal expansion and lower generation probabilities than non-associated chains that were equally common. Strong co-occurrence of HLA alleles, especially DR and DQ, made assigning TCR associations to individual alleles difficult. A later analysis associated 15,000 to 20,000 TCR beta sequences with specific HLA alleles at a false discovery rate of 0.05. Because HLA typing was missing for some donors at each locus, association tests included only the typed subset. In the study, 150 to 200 TCR beta chains were listed as associated with cytomegalovirus. A later genetic analysis associated a missense DCLRE1C variant with V-gene and J-gene trimming of TCR beta chains, and an independent cohort replicated the association. In an earlier analysis of around 600 of the donors, most TCR beta V segments were observed in productive rearrangements about 87% or about 30% of the time, broadly matching IMGT annotations. Most TCR sequences were observed very rarely across donors, whereas some public TCRs were present in many individuals. A further reported finding was that TCR beta sequences accurately predicted the HLA-A and HLA-B alleles for most subjects in the first cohort. In a later analysis, the rate of TCR association differed among HLA loci, with DRB1 alleles having the most associated TCRs and HLA-C alleles having the fewest. Some IMGT-functional V segments, including TRBV6-2 and TRBV6-3, could not be told apart with the 87-base-pair reads, so those segments were excluded. According to the authors, the approach could potentially be generalized to other disease states and immunological phenotypes. Linkage disequilibrium might explain the correlated functional status among segregating V segments, but an unknown experimental factor could not be ruled out. For the cohort, immune exposure information was limited to CMV serostatus. Compared with the roughly 600-donor mean, donors in an Asian-associated ancestry cluster had fewer N-insertions in productive TCRs, according to a later genetic analysis. In vitro tests confirmed that a few of the cytomegalovirus-associated TCR beta chains recognize cytomegalovirus antigens.

In regard to this clone: No cognate antigen has been identified for it. No base-level quality is on record; no much larger clone is a single base apart.

Reading the germline V gene (reference sequence) gives CDR1 MNHEY and CDR2 SMNVEV. The CDR3 starts with the cysteine, ends with the phenylalanine, and has 13 residues. Only CDR3 DNA is held: 39 bases, read in frame from base 1. At the junction V is shortened by 8 bases and J by 0 bases, with 11 bases in between. In total, roughly 670 healthy bone marrow donors made up the cohort. At the time of sampling, all cohort members were nominally healthy, though unrecorded immune exposures were likely present. The donor was CMV seronegative and belonged to the group of under 400 seronegative cohort members. Each donor provided a peripheral blood sample, and peripheral blood mononuclear cells were used for TCR beta sequencing. The Qiagen DNeasy Blood Extraction Kit was used to extract genomic DNA from the blood cell samples. To prepare the library, the immunoSEQ multiplex PCR assay was applied. For the multiplex PCR, a mixture combining 60 forward primers for TCR Vbeta segments and 13 reverse primers for TCR Jbeta segments was used. The CDR3 region of rearranged TCR beta genes was amplified from genomic DNA by a multiplex PCR assay. The amplified TCR beta libraries were sequenced on the Illumina HiSeq System as 87-base-pair reads. In the original analysis: A later analysis tallied roughly 78 million unique TCR beta chains across the 666 repertoires, and some 10 million of those chains were shared by two or more donors. A nearest-neighbor algorithm error-corrected the raw reads and collapsed the reads into unique sequences, merging closely related sequences to remove PCR and sequencing errors. V, D and J gene segments were assigned by aligning CDR3 sequences to IMGT reference sequences. For a sequence to be retained, a match of at least six nucleotides was required to both a V gene segment and a J gene segment. A rearrangement counted as productive if the CDR3 had no stop codons and remained in frame with V and J, and every other rearrangement counted as non-productive. Following IMGT convention, CDR3 was defined as the stretch from the second conserved V-encoded cysteine to the conserved J-encoded phenylalanine. In an earlier analysis of more than 550 of the donors, sequences lacking an unambiguous match to a single V gene segment were excluded. An earlier analysis of several hundred of the donors classified V segments as functional when productive rearrangements were above 56.7% and as segregating when the standard deviation between donors was above 5%. A statistical classification framework was built for diagnosing cytomegalovirus status from the catalog of TCR beta chain sequences. In a later analysis, TCR nucleotide sequences were compared against IMGT/GENE-DB human TR gene sequences so that V and J genes could be assigned. In a later analysis, CDR3 sequences and most-parsimonious VDJ recombination scenarios were assigned using the TCRdist pipeline. In a later analysis, every TCR beta chain was defined by the combination of its CDR3 amino acid sequence and its V-gene family, and reads without a unique V-gene family were dropped. A later analysis removed roughly 590 highly shared, low-generation-probability nucleotide sequences to deal with suspected cross-contamination and a sequencing artifact. In a later analysis, a clonal expansion index for each public chain was calculated from normalized within-repertoire ranks of inferred template counts. A later analysis computed generation probabilities with a VDJ recombination model fitted to out-of-frame rearrangements, and checked the results against IGoR. In a later analysis, hypergeometric tests were used to score TCR-TCR, TCR-HLA and TCR-CMV co-occurrence, with a repertoire-size bias correction applied to TCR pairs. False discovery rates were estimated in a later analysis by permuting HLA or CMV assignments 20 times. In a later analysis, co-occurring TCRs were grouped using DBSCAN, with TCRdist sequence similarity added in when clustering inside HLA-allele-positive subsets. Repertoires with fewer than 30,000 or more than 120,000 public chains, plus five repertoires with anomalous nucleotide sharing, were excluded from co-occurrence clustering. TCRdb stores this immuneACCESS table with in-frame sequences only. Part of the clones is absent; in the studies checked, under half of the shortfall reflects unresolved V genes, and no reason is known for the rest. For V, J and clone size, that table is used; D and trimming come from the DNA. In all, the sample holds 84,000 or so clones, and roughly four fifths of those were seen once. Together, the top ten hold around 3.4% of the sample.

The chain employs TRBV27 and TRBJ2-7, with no D gene named confidently. The sequenced material came from PBMCs. The TCR was taken from a man aged 30 to 45 in good health and CMV-seronegative. For the CDR3, the sequence is CASAAPSSYEQYF. The nucleotide sequence reads as follows: TGTGCCAGCGCTGCGCCTAGCTCCTACGAGCAGTACTTC.